This TCR beta chain is drawn from a study of blood T cell repertoires in COVID-19. In the study overall: From T cells, B-cell-depleted T cells, or PBMCs came the material, which was cDNA or gDNA.

This clone was counted once. Profiling relied on immunoSEQ multiplex PCR, and the TCRdb table lists in-frame clones only, not all of them. In the table there are about 120,000 clones, approximately 90% of which are singletons. The CDR3 loop spans 13 amino acids. V was shortened by 0 bases and J by 9 bases, with 9 bases between the two germline ends. Germline V gene lookup returns CDR1 MNHNY and CDR2 SVGAGI (reference sequence). This sequence originates from a man aged 35-49 years with acute or convalescent COVID-19. This chain links TRBV6-6 with TRBJ2-1; possibly TRBD1 for D (6 bases). Sequencing used peripheral blood. For the CDR3, the DNA is TGTGCCAGCAGTTACTCGAGAGGGGGTGAGCAGTTCTTC. It translates to CASSYSRGGEQFF.